One and the same sample provided the 13 T cell receptor beta chains below, sequenced in a study of T cell repertoires in aging, cancer and after chemotherapy. Amplification of TCR beta used genomic DNA extracted from peripheral blood. A mixed TRB-A/B primer pool amplified rearranged TRB by multiplex touch-down PCR. TCRdb ran MiXCR on the multiplex PCR reads and lists one entry per CDR3 protein. The data show about 6,000 distinct CDR3 sequences, under 30% seen once. The sequenced sample consisted of blood. The receptors originated from a human donor in good health.

This clonotype is categorized as medium-sized. The genes are TRBV5-1 and TRBJ1-2; possible D gene TRBD1, 6 bases. Trimming cost V 5 bases and J 1 base, with 15 bases left between them. CDR3 length: 15 amino acids. The V gene's germline CDR1 is SGHRS and CDR2 YFSETQ. DNA of the CDR3: TGCGCCAGCAGGGTGGGAAGGGACAATAACTATGGCTACACCTTC. It specifies CASRVGRDNNYGYTF.

In its sample, this clonotype ranks as medium-sized. This sequence joins TRBV6-5 and TRBJ1-1; D is perhaps TRBD1 (5 bases). Trimming shortened V by 5 bases and J by 2 bases, and 9 bases separated the two germline ends. This CDR3 is built from 13 residues. Germline V gene lookup returns CDR1 MNHEY and CDR2 SVGAGI. Here the CDR3 reads CASSETANTEAFF. DNA of the CDR3: TGTGCCAGCAGTGAGACAGCCAACACTGAAGCTTTCTTT.

In regard to this clonotype: With a much larger clone just one base away, this may be a read error. V gene TRBV19 combines with J gene TRBJ1-2; 12 positions match TRBD1. V gave up 1 base and J gave up 8 bases; unmatched junction bases: 5. Germline-derived CDR1 and CDR2 are LNHDA and SQIVND (reference sequence). The CDR3 has 15 amino acids. Here the CDR3 reads CASSIVGDRGRGYTF. CDR3 in DNA: TGTGCCAGTAGTATAGTCGGGGACAGGGGGCGCGGCTACACCTTC.

Points on this clonotype: A read error may be the cause here, since a much bigger clone is one base away. The chain carries TRBV12-3 or TRBV12-4 and TRBJ1-1; 7 bases are shared with TRBD1. CDR3 length: 14 residues. The ends lost 2 bases at V and 9 bases at J; junction bases unmatched: 9. For the CDR3, the DNA is TGTGCCAGCAGTTTAAGGGGGCAGGATGGTAAAGCTTTCTTT. Its protein product is CASSLRGQDGKAFF.

This clonotype was found once. The chain employs TRBV7-2 and TRBJ2-5; tentatively, D is TRBD2 (7 bases). This CDR3 region has 15 residues. Trimming shortened V by 5 bases and J by 4 bases, and 17 bases separated the two germline ends. Germline CDR1 and CDR2: SGHTA and FQGNSA. As DNA, the CDR3 is TGTGCCAGCAGCGGGGAAGGGGGGGTGGGAGAGACCCAGTACTTC. Translation: CASSGEGGVGETQYF.

The chain joins TRBV7-3 to TRBJ2-3; tentatively, D is TRBD1 (6 bases). This CDR3 contains 14 residues. Deletions cut 6 bases from V and 2 bases from J, with 12 bases between. Germline CDR1 is SGHTA and CDR2 is FQGTGA. Here the CDR3 reads CASSVGGPTDTQYF. The DNA of the CDR3 is TGTGCCAGCAGTGTAGGGGGTCCCACAGATACGCAGTATTTT.

Only a few counts were recorded for this clonotype. The rearrangement links TRBV4-1 to TRBJ2-1; TRBD1 agrees at 7 bases. V shed 1 base and J 7 bases; nucleotides not matched to a gene: 7. This CDR3 spans 15 amino acids. Germline values: CDR1 MGHRA, CDR2 YSYEKL. In nucleotides, the CDR3 is TGCGCCAGCAGCCAAGTATACAGGGGTAGGAATGAGCAGTTCTTC. It encodes CASSQVYRGRNEQFF.

By proportion, this clonotype is medium-sized (0.01 to 0.1%). CDR3 sequence: CASTGVYTEAFF. CDR3 nucleotides: TGTGCCAGCACGGGGGTATACACTGAAGCTTTCTTT. This sequence joins TRBV6-6 and TRBJ1-1, with D perhaps TRBD1 (5 bases). Germline V lookup: CDR1 MNHNY, CDR2 SVGAGI (reference sequence). V gave up 7 bases and J gave up 3 bases, with 9 bases separating them. CDR3 length: 12 amino acids.

On this clonotype: Since a much larger clone is just one base distant, this may be a read error. The chain joins TRBV6-2 or TRBV6-3 to TRBJ1-5; D not certain. Trimming removed 2 bases at V and 5 bases at J, with 4 bases between. CDR1 and CDR2 from the germline V gene are MNHEY and SVGEGT. This CDR3 is 12 amino acids long. The CDR3 reads CASSYTHQPQHF. The CDR3 DNA sequence: TGTGCCAGCAGTTACACGCATCAGCCCCAGCATTTT.

V and J are TRBV20-1 and TRBJ1-2; possible D gene TRBD1, 5 bases. Looked up from germline, CDR1 is DFQATT and CDR2 is SNEGSKA (reference sequence). The germline V and J ends were trimmed by 0 bases and 4 bases, with 15 bases remaining between them. The length of the CDR3 is 15 residues. The CDR3 protein is CSAREMSGLSYGYTF. The CDR3 DNA reads as TGCAGTGCTAGAGAGATGTCAGGGCTGTCCTATGGCTACACCTTC.

This clonotype is deemed medium-sized. V usage is TRBV6-2 or TRBV6-3 and J usage is TRBJ1-2, with 8 bases lining up with TRBD1. V lost 9 bases, J lost 5 bases, and 5 bases stayed unmatched. Germline V gene sequence: CDR1 MNHEY, CDR2 SVGEGT. This CDR3 spans 12 amino acids. The CDR3 loop reads CASAWTGYGYTF. As DNA, the CDR3 is TGTGCCAGTGCTTGGACAGGGTATGGCTACACCTTC.

J is TRBJ2-3 and V is TRBV24-1; 7 bases align to TRBD2. Germline values: CDR1 KGHDR, CDR2 SFDVKD. The V segment lost 4 bases and the J segment 2 bases; nucleotides outside the gene matches: 8. The CDR3 contains 16 residues. The CDR3 nucleotides are TGTGCCACCAGTGACCCCAGCGGGGTGTTCACAGATACGCAGTATTTT. Protein sequence: CATSDPSGVFTDTQYF.

Turning to this clonotype: Being one base from a much bigger clone, this may be a read error. The chain carries TRBV20-1 and TRBJ2-7; D is unclear. The CDR3 has 14 residues. The V gene's germline CDR1 is DFQATT and CDR2 SNEGSKA (reference sequence). V shed 1 base and J shed 3 bases, with 13 bases lying between them. The CDR3 is CSARGGRSYYEQYV. The DNA for the CDR3 is TGCAGTGCTAGAGGAGGCCGGAGCTACTACGAGCAGTACGTC.